This entry lists 23 T cell receptor beta chains sequenced from one sample in a study of shared clonotypes between healthy human individuals. The data were produced by immunoSEQ multiplex PCR, yet TCRdb's version contains in-frame clones alone and is incomplete. The table lists approximately 650,000 clones, just under 97% of them singletons, with 0.11% in the top ten. Cells designated naive CD8 were CD45RO-negative and were positively selected for CCR7, with terminally differentiated effector memory CD45RA+ cells excluded. The specimen sequenced was naive CD8+ T cells sorted from blood. These receptors were taken from a woman aged 25-40 years in good health.

Remarks on this clone: Distinct nucleotide sequences in the sample also encode this CDR3. The chain has TRBV5-6 and TRBJ2-1; possible D gene TRBD2, 5 bases. The germline V gene encodes CDR1 SGHDT and CDR2 YYEEEE. The CDR3 consists of 12 residues. Trimming took 0 bases from V and 8 from J, leaving 6 bases between them. This CDR3 is CASSLGGHEQFF. CDR3 nucleotides: TGTGCCAGCAGCTTGGGAGGGCATGAGCAGTTCTTC.

The V call is TRBV28, the J call TRBJ1-5; D unclear. Germline CDR1 and CDR2: MDHEN and SYDVKM. This CDR3 has 15 amino acids. V dropped 6 bases and J dropped 2 bases, with 14 bases sitting between them. The CDR3 loop is CASRIPQDGNQPQHF. DNA for the CDR3: TGTGCCAGCAGAATCCCTCAGGATGGCAATCAGCCCCAGCATTTT.

The rearrangement uses TRBV20-1 and TRBJ2-3; D remains ambiguous. This CDR3 contains 11 residues. Germline values: CDR1 DFQATT, CDR2 SNEGSKA (reference sequence). V was pared by 6 bases and J by 5 bases, with 9 bases between. CDR3 DNA sequence: TGCAGTGCCACGCCCGGAGATACGCAGTATTTT. Its translation is CSATPGDTQYF.

In the case of this clone: A junction end diverges from the germline sequence, so it may reflect a read error. This chain joins TRBV2 and TRBJ2-7; 7 positions match TRBD2. Germline V gives CDR1 SNHLY, CDR2 FYNNEI. The CDR3 runs 11 residues. The CDR3 is CASTKGGDCGF. The CDR3 DNA follows: TGTGCCAGCACTAAGGGAGGGGATTGCGGGTTC.

The J gene is TRBJ2-7, the V gene TRBV6-1; D gene unclear. Germline loops: CDR1 MNHNS, CDR2 SASEGT. The V end lost 0 bases, the J end lost 0 bases, and 15 bases lay between the germline ends. This CDR3 region has 17 residues. The CDR3 loop reads CASSEAPHIVNSYEQYF. The CDR3 DNA reads as TGTGCCAGCAGTGAAGCTCCTCATATTGTTAACTCCTACGAGCAGTACTTC.

The chain combines TRBV19 with TRBJ2-2; a possible D gene is TRBD2 (5 bases). This CDR3 is 16 amino acids long. Germline V gene sequence: CDR1 LNHDA, CDR2 SQIVND (reference sequence). V was trimmed by 2 bases and J by 0 bases, leaving 10 bases between them. The CDR3 loop reads CASSIFGGANTGELFF. DNA for the CDR3: TGTGCCAGTAGTATATTTGGAGGTGCGAACACCGGGGAGCTGTTTTTT. The complete variable domain, with remaining parts taken from reference TRBV19 and TRBJ2-2, reads DGGITQSPKYLFRKEGQNVTLSCEQNLNHDAMYWYRQDPGQGLRLIYYSQIVNDFQKGDIAEGYSVSREKKESFPLTVTSAQKNPTAFYLCASSIFGGANTGELFFGEGSRLTVL.

The V gene is TRBV28, the J gene TRBJ1-6; 7 bases are a match to TRBD1. Germline CDR1 reads MDHEN; CDR2 reads SYDVKM. Trimming took 9 bases from V and 5 from J; bases not matched to a gene: 10. The CDR3 runs to 15 residues. The CDR3: CASSPWGQNNSPLHF. CDR3 in DNA: TGTGCCAGTTCCCCATGGGGACAGAATAATTCACCCCTCCACTTT.

This rearrangement joins TRBV29-1 to TRBJ2-1, with D possibly TRBD1 on 6 matching bases. Germline V gene lookup returns CDR1 SQVTM and CDR2 ANQGSEA. The ends were cut back, 2 bases at V and 2 bases at J, with 10 bases in the middle. The CDR3 runs 14 residues. The CDR3 coding sequence is TGCAGCGTTGAAAGGACAGACGCCTACAATGAGCAGTTCTTC. Its protein product is CSVERTDAYNEQFF.

The chain has TRBV7-9 and TRBJ2-7, with a possible D match to TRBD2 (6 bases). Looked up from germline, CDR1 is SEHNR and CDR2 is FQNEAQ (reference sequence). V lost 6 bases and J lost 3, with 15 bases in between. This CDR3 is 14 amino acids long. The CDR3 here is CASSQEGALYEQYF. As DNA, the CDR3 is TGTGCCAGCAGTCAGGAGGGAGCCCTCTACGAGCAGTACTTC.

This clone is a singleton in its sample. This chain connects TRBV28 to TRBJ2-5; D remains unclear. The DNA end is a closer match to TRBJ2-7, so the J assignment may be wrong. Germline V gene data show CDR1 as MDHEN and CDR2 as SYDVKM. The CDR3 totals 12 residues. CDR3 in amino acids: CASSPLVYEQYF. The CDR3 DNA reads TGTGCCAGCAGTCCCCTGGTATACGAGCAGTACTTC.

The genes are TRBV19 and TRBJ2-2; D possibly corresponds to TRBD1 (5 bases). There are 13 residues in the CDR3. Germline CDR1 and CDR2: LNHDA and SQIVND (reference sequence). Trimming removed 9 bases from V and 5 bases from J, with 13 bases in between. The CDR3 is CASETGPTGELFF. CDR3 DNA: TGTGCCAGCGAAACAGGACCAACCGGGGAGCTGTTTTTT.

The rearrangement uses TRBV28 and TRBJ2-7, with no clear D. Per the germline V gene, CDR1 is MDHEN and CDR2 is SYDVKM. The V gene lost 9 bases and the J gene lost 1 base, with 25 bases spanning the gap. The CDR3 runs 17 residues. CDR3 DNA: TGTGCCAGTTCAACTCTCCCAGTCACTTTTAAGTCCTACGAGCAGTACTTC. Translating gives CASSTLPVTFKSYEQYF.

This sequence joins TRBV29-1 and TRBJ2-7; TRBD2 agrees at 9 bases. V lost 4 bases, J lost 0 bases, and 10 bases stayed unmatched. This CDR3 contains 16 residues. The germline CDR1 and CDR2 sequences are SQVTM and ANQGSEA. CDR3 loop: CSVVSSGAPSSYEQYF. In DNA form, the CDR3 reads TGCAGCGTTGTTTCTAGCGGGGCTCCCAGCTCCTACGAGCAGTACTTC.

This clone was seen once. The rearrangement uses TRBV5-1 and TRBJ1-6; maybe TRBD1 (5 bases). The CDR3 has 13 residues. V was shortened by 4 bases and J by 12 bases, with 14 bases between the two germline ends. Germline assignment: CDR1 SGHRS and CDR2 YFSETQ. The CDR3 coding sequence is TGCGCCAGCAGCGAAGGGACCCTTAGACCCCTCCACTTT. It encodes CASSEGTLRPLHF.

The rearrangement links TRBV5-4 to TRBJ2-7, with 8 positions matching TRBD1. Germline V gene lookup returns CDR1 SGHNT and CDR2 YYREEE (reference sequence). The V gene end was trimmed by 3 bases and the J gene end by 3 bases; junction bases not matched to a gene: 5. This CDR3 is built from 14 residues. CDR3 loop: CASSYRGKNYEQYF. The CDR3 DNA reads as TGTGCCAGCAGCTACAGGGGGAAGAACTACGAGCAGTACTTC.

The DNA for the CDR3 is TGTGCCAGCTCACCAAGACTCGCAGGGGCACACAATAGCAATCAGCCCCAGCATTTT. Its protein product is CASSPRLAGAHNSNQPQHF. The J gene is TRBJ1-5, the V gene TRBV18, with D possibly matching TRBD1 (6 bases). V was trimmed by 2 bases and J by 0 bases, leaving 20 bases between them. Germline V gene data show CDR1 as KGHSH and CDR2 as LQKENI. This CDR3 has 19 residues.

J is TRBJ2-1 and V is TRBV14; D is unresolved. Germline loops: CDR1 SGHDN, CDR2 FVKESK. The CDR3 spans 12 residues. Trimming pared 0 bases from V and 13 bases from J, leaving 10 bases between. The CDR3 is CASSQERRTQFF. In DNA, the CDR3 is TGTGCCAGCAGCCAAGAGCGGCGTACCCAGTTCTTC. The full variable domain, completed using reference TRBV14 and TRBJ2-1, is EAGVTQFPSHSVIEKGQTVTLRCDPISGHDNLYWYRRVMGKEIKFLLHFVKESKQDESGMPNNRFLAERTGGTYSTLKVQPAELEDSGVYFCASSQERRTQFFGPGTRLTVL.

CDR3 sequence (DNA): TGTGCCAGCAGCTTATTCCCAGGACCGAGCACAGATACGCAGTATTTT. It yields the protein CASSLFPGPSTDTQYF. V is TRBV7-2 and J is TRBJ2-3, with no clear D. V was shortened by 2 bases and J by 0 bases, with 12 bases between the two germline ends. Germline V gene sequence: CDR1 SGHTA, CDR2 FQGNSA. The CDR3 consists of 16 residues.

This rearrangement joins TRBV6-5 to TRBJ2-1; 7 bases are a match to TRBD1. The CDR3 is made up of 15 amino acids. V shed 4 bases and J 3 bases; nucleotides not matched to a gene: 6. Germline V lookup: CDR1 MNHEY, CDR2 SVGAGI. The chain's CDR3 is CASSLTRDSYNEQFF. CDR3 DNA sequence: TGTGCCAGCAGTTTAACACGGGACAGCTACAATGAGCAGTTCTTC.

This chain joins TRBV27 and TRBJ2-3; 8 bases are shared with TRBD1. This CDR3 is 14 amino acids long. Unmatched junction bases numbered 5, after V lost 2 bases and J lost 7 bases. Germline-derived CDR1 and CDR2 are MNHEY and SMNVEV (reference sequence). CDR3: CASSLGQGKNTQYF. Here the CDR3 DNA reads TGTGCCAGCAGTTTAGGACAGGGTAAAAATACGCAGTATTTT.

The rearrangement joins TRBV14 to TRBJ2-3; 12 bases map to TRBD2. Germline V gives CDR1 SGHDN, CDR2 FVKESK. After removal of 5 bases from V and 0 bases from J, the junction contained 6 bases not matched to a gene. This CDR3 contains 17 residues. The CDR3 DNA reads TGTGCCAGCAGCGAACCCCTAGCGGGAGGGAGCACAGATACGCAGTATTTT. It specifies CASSEPLAGGSTDTQYF.

The chain links TRBV27 to TRBJ1-2; weak D call: TRBD1 (6 bases). The CDR3 runs 14 residues. Germline V gives CDR1 MNHEY, CDR2 SMNVEV (reference sequence). V was cut by 8 bases and J by 0 bases, with 13 bases left in between. The CDR3 sequence: CASSRQATNYGYTF. The DNA of the CDR3 is TGTGCCAGCTCTAGACAGGCTACTAACTATGGCTACACCTTC.

The chain joins TRBV7-2 to TRBJ2-1; D possibly matches TRBD1 or TRBD2 (5 bases each). The CDR3 spans 18 residues. Germline V gene data show CDR1 as SGHTA and CDR2 as FQGNSA. Trimming shortened V by 6 bases and J by 1 base, and 22 bases separated the two germline ends. DNA for the CDR3: TGTGCCAGCAGTTTCAAGGGGCCGATCCGGGATTCCTACAATGAGCAGTTCTTC. Protein sequence: CASSFKGPIRDSYNEQFF.